A single T cell receptor beta chain is shown here with its context. What it recognizes is unknown. This sample is part of a study of cytomegalovirus exposure and HLA in healthy donors. Study findings and constraints: A subsequent analysis found that TCR clusters from the first cohort also tended to co-occur in the approximately 110 validation repertoires, with less than 95% of cluster scores above 0. Across donors, most TCRs were seen rarely, yet some public ones were widespread. The study flagged roughly 150 TCR beta chains as cytomegalovirus-associated.

The repertoire was sequenced with immunoSEQ multiplex PCR; TCRdb's copy has only in-frame clones and lacks some. The repertoire has over 50,000 clones, approximately 95% of them found once; the top ten carry approximately 1.2%. The study drew the donors from its 120-subject validation cohort, separate from the approximately 700-subject first cohort. V was clipped by 5 bases and J by 4 bases; unmatched bases: 7. Germline V gene lookup returns CDR1 MDHEN and CDR2 SYDVKM. This CDR3 contains 15 residues. The sequence was collected from a young woman in good health and CMV-seronegative. The chain carries TRBV28 and TRBJ2-7, with 11 bases fitting TRBD1. What was sequenced was PBMCs. CDR3 in DNA: TGTGCCAGCAGTCTACCCGGGACAGGGGGGTACGAGCAGTACTTC. Encoded protein: CASSLPGTGGYEQYF.